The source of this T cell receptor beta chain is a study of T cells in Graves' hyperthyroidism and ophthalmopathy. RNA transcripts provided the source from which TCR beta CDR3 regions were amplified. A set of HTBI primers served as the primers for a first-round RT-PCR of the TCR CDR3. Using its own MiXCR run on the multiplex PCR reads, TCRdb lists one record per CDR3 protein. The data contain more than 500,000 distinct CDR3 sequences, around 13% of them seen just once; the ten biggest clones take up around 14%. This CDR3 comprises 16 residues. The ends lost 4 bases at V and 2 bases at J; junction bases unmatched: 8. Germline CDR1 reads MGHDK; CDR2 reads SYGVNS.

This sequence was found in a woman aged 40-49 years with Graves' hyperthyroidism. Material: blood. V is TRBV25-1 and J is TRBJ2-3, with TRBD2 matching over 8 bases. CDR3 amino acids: CASSGRPAGATDTQYF. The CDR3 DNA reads TGTGCCAGCAGTGGCCGACCAGCGGGAGCCACAGATACGCAGTATTTT.